This TCR beta chain was recovered during a study of spatial heterogeneity in lung cancer. Study findings and constraints: Tracking of tumor mutation counts was seen in expanded intratumoral alpha and beta TCR counts.

The time point here: sample taken at primary tumor resection. V was trimmed by 1 base and J by 0 bases, leaving 7 bases between them. CDR1 is SGHNT, CDR2 YYREEE, per germline (reference sequence). CDR3 size: 15 residues. TCRdb reanalysed the 5' RACE reads using MiXCR and keeps one entry per CDR3 protein. The data show roughly 3,500 distinct CDR3 sequences, 6.5% to 9.5% seen once. As concerns this clonotype: Its target is not known.

The chain recombines TRBV5-4 with TRBJ2-2; no reliable D call. The sequence derives from a male donor with early-stage non-small cell lung cancer. The specimen was lung tumor tissue, collected at surgery. The CDR3, as DNA: TGTGCCAGCAGCTTGTGGGTTCCGAACACCGGGGAGCTGTTTTTT. Its protein is CASSLWVPNTGELFF.